Presented here are 8 T cell receptor beta chains from one specimen sequenced in a study of blood T cell repertoires in COVID-19. Data came from immunoSEQ multiplex PCR; TCRdb stores just in-frame clones and leaves some out. The sample includes fewer than 75,000 clones, 85% to 90% of them seen just once. The material sequenced was peripheral blood. The receptors were gathered from a man aged 55 to 69 with acute or convalescent COVID-19.

The gene calls are TRBV18 and TRBJ1-1; 8 nucleotides match TRBD1. Unmatched junction bases numbered 7, after V lost 6 bases and J lost 4 bases. Germline V gene data show CDR1 as KGHSH and CDR2 as LQKENI. The CDR3 runs to 14 residues. The CDR3 DNA follows: TGTGCCAGCTCCCAGGACAGGGATTTCACTGAAGCTTTCTTT. This sequence encodes CASSQDRDFTEAFF.

The chain uses TRBV6-1 and TRBJ1-4; D is uncertain. This CDR3 is 18 amino acids long. The germline gives CDR1 MNHNS, CDR2 SASEGT. Between the trimmed V and J ends, which lost 2 bases and 6 bases, there was a span of 22 bases. CDR3 in DNA: TGTGCCAGCAGTGAAAAAGTTGGGTTTGGCAGGTTACATGAAAAACTGTTTTTT. Amino acid sequence: CASSEKVGFGRLHEKLFF.

CDR3: CASSSGQGVVYGYTF. CDR3 nucleotides: TGTGCCAGCAGTTCGGGACAGGGGGTAGTCTATGGCTACACCTTC. The chain is built from TRBV6-5 and TRBJ1-2; 11 positions agree with TRBD1. CDR3 length: 15 amino acids. CDR1 MNHEY and CDR2 SVGAGI come from the germline V gene. Unmatched junction bases numbered 5, after V lost 4 bases and J lost 4 bases.

This chain uses TRBV30 with TRBJ2-4; the D is unclear. Germline V CDR1 and CDR2: GTSNPN, SVGIG (reference sequence). This CDR3 contains 14 residues. V shed 2 bases and J shed 3 bases, with 11 bases lying between them. The CDR3 region is CAWSPGHSKNIQYF. The DNA of the CDR3 is TGTGCCTGGAGTCCAGGTCATAGCAAAAACATTCAGTACTTC.

The J gene is TRBJ1-5, the V gene TRBV6-1; perhaps TRBD1 as D (5 bases). The CDR3 consists of 16 residues. Per the germline V gene, CDR1 is MNHNS and CDR2 is SASEGT. Trimming took off 0 bases at V and 3 bases at J, with 12 bases between the two ends. For the CDR3, the DNA is TGTGCCAGCAGTGAAGCAGTGACAGCACTCAATCAGCCCCAGCATTTT. It translates to CASSEAVTALNQPQHF.

The rearrangement uses TRBV3-1 (or the pseudogene TRBV3-2) and TRBJ1-1, with 7 bases aligning to TRBD1. V shed 0 bases, J shed 6 bases, and the junction held 7 bases outside the gene matches. Germline CDR1 is LGHDT and CDR2 is YNNKEL (reference sequence). CDR3 length: 15 amino acids. Here the CDR3 DNA reads TGTGCCAGCAGCCAAGATAACAGGGGTGGGGCTGAAGCTTTCTTT. It is translated as CASSQDNRGGAEAFF.

The J gene is TRBJ1-1, the V gene TRBV6-6; no reliable D call. Germline CDR1 MNHNY, CDR2 SVGAGI (reference sequence). Trimming removed 8 bases at V and 1 base at J, with 11 bases between. This CDR3 comprises 13 residues. This chain's CDR3 is CASAGHPNTEAFF. In DNA form, the CDR3 reads TGTGCCAGCGCTGGGCACCCGAACACTGAAGCTTTCTTT.

The V and J genes are TRBV4-2 and TRBJ1-3, with TRBD1 matching over 7 bases. Germline-derived CDR1 and CDR2 are LGHNA and YNFKEQ. The J segment lost 0 bases and the V segment lost 5 bases, leaving 4 bases of the junction unmatched. The CDR3 has 15 amino acids. The CDR3 sequence: CASSSRDSSGNTIYF. CDR3 in DNA: TGTGCCAGCAGCTCACGGGACAGCTCTGGAAACACCATATATTTT.